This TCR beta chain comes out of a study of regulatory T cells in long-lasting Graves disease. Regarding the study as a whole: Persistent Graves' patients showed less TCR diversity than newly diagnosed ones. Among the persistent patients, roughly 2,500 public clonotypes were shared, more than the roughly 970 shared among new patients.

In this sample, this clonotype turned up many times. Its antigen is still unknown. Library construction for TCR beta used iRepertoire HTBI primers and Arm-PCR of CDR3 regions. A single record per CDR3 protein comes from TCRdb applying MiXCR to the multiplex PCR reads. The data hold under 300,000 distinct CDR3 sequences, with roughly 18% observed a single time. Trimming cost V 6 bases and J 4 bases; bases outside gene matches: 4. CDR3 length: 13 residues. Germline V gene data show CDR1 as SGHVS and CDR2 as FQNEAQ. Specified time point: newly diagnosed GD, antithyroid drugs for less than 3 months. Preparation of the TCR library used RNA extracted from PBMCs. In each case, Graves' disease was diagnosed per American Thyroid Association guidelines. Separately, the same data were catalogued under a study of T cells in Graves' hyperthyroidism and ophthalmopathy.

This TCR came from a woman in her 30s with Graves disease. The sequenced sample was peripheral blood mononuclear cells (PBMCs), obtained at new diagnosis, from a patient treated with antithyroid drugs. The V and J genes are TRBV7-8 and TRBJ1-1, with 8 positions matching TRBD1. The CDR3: CASRYTGGTEAFF. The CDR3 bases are TGTGCCAGCAGGTATACAGGGGGCACTGAAGCTTTCTTT.